What follows are 32 T cell receptor beta chains derived from one specimen sequenced in a study of OX40 agonist ivuxolimab in advanced cancers. TCRdb's table, derived via immunoSEQ multiplex PCR, lists solely in-frame clones and lacks some. The sample has more than 70,000 clones, 85% to 95% seen once. The input for sequencing was CD4+ or CD8+ T cells sorted from blood, taken in a trial of the OX40 agonist ivuxolimab. Source of these receptors: an adult with an advanced solid tumor such as melanoma, head and neck, liver or kidney cancer.

The V gene is TRBV7-2, the J gene TRBJ2-7; possibly TRBD1 for D (6 bases). This CDR3 contains 14 residues. CDR1 SGHTA and CDR2 FQGNSA come from the germline V gene. Trimming pared 5 bases from V and 9 bases from J, leaving 20 bases between. The DNA of the CDR3 is TGTGCCAGCAGCGTTACTGGGACAACCACGGGGCAGTACTTC. It translates to CASSVTGTTTGQYF. The full variable domain, completed using reference TRBV7-2 and TRBJ2-7, is GAGVSQSPSNKVTEKGKDVELRCDPISGHTALYWYRQSLGQGLEFLIYFQGNSAPDKSGLPSDRFSAERTGGSVSTLTIQRTQQEDSAVYLCASSVTGTTTGQYFGPGTRLTVT.

V usage is TRBV11-2 and J usage is TRBJ1-1; D gene unclear. CDR3 length: 13 residues. Per the germline V gene, CDR1 is SGHAT and CDR2 is FQNNGV. Trimming took 5 bases from V and 6 from J, leaving 13 bases between them. This CDR3 reads CASSLQLGAEAFF. CDR3 DNA: TGTGCCAGCAGCCTACAGTTGGGCGCTGAAGCTTTCTTT. The whole variable domain, remainder taken from reference TRBV11-2 and TRBJ1-1, is EAGVAQSPRYKIIEKRQSVAFWCNPISGHATLYWYQQILGQGPKLLIQFQNNGVVDDSQLPKDRFSAERLKGVDSTLKIQPAKLEDSAVYLCASSLQLGAEAFFGQGTRLTVV.

This clone turned up a few times. V usage is TRBV5-1 and J usage is TRBJ1-6, with unresolved D. This CDR3 is 14 amino acids long. Trimming removed 4 bases from V and 10 bases from J, with 15 bases in between. Germline loops: CDR1 SGHRS, CDR2 YFSETQ. CDR3 sequence: CASSPRPEGSPLHF. The CDR3 DNA sequence: TGCGCCAGCAGCCCCCGGCCAGAAGGCTCACCCCTCCACTTT.

This chain connects TRBV28 to TRBJ1-5; D gene uncertain. Germline V gene sequence: CDR1 MDHEN, CDR2 SYDVKM. CDR3 size: 14 residues. V was clipped by 1 base and J by 4 bases, with 8 bases between them. The CDR3 nucleotides are TGTGCCAGCAGTTTATCCCAGCATAATCAGCCCCAGCATTTT. Translation: CASSLSQHNQPQHF.

The chain couples TRBV7-9 to TRBJ1-2, with a possible D match to TRBD1 (5 bases). The germline gives CDR1 SEHNR, CDR2 FQNEAQ (reference sequence). The CDR3 totals 15 residues. With 7 bases removed from V and 5 bases from J, the gap between germline ends came to 20 bases. In DNA, the CDR3 is TGTGCCAGCACCCAAGGGGAGCCCCCTCGATATGGCTACACCTTC. The encoded protein is CASTQGEPPRYGYTF.

The rearrangement joins TRBV2 to TRBJ2-6; no clear D. Germline V gene data show CDR1 as SNHLY and CDR2 as FYNNEI. The CDR3 spans 14 residues. Trimming stripped 6 bases from V and 0 bases from J, with 6 bases between. CDR3 region: CASSTDSGANVLTF. CDR3 DNA sequence: TGTGCCAGCAGCACAGACTCTGGGGCCAACGTCCTGACTTTC. Complete variable domain (other parts from reference TRBV2 and TRBJ2-6): EPEVTQTPSHQVTQMGQEVILRCVPISNHLYFYWYRQILGQKVEFLVSFYNNEISEKSEIFDDQFSVERPDGSNFTLKIRSTKLEDSAMYFCASSTDSGANVLTFGAGSRLTVL.

This chain connects TRBV7-8 to TRBJ1-2, with 7 bases aligning to TRBD1. Germline loops: CDR1 SGHVS, CDR2 FQNEAQ. The CDR3 is made up of 18 amino acids. Losses at the gene ends were 6 bases for V and 2 bases for J; bases not matched to a gene: 18. Written as DNA, the CDR3 is TGTGCCAGCAGTCGATTGCCCCCGGCAGGGGGTTTAAACTATGGCTACACCTTC. This translates into CASSRLPPAGGLNYGYTF.

The chain combines TRBV5-4 with TRBJ2-1; 11 bases align to TRBD2. From germline, CDR1 is SGHNT and CDR2 YYREEE (reference sequence). V trimming: 4 bases; J trimming: 2 bases; junction bases outside the gene matches: 5. The CDR3 has 16 amino acids. DNA for the CDR3: TGTGCCAGCAGCGCGACTAGCGGGAAGACCTACAATGAGCAGTTCTTC. As protein: CASSATSGKTYNEQFF. The variable domain in full, with the rest retrieved from reference TRBV5-4 and TRBJ2-1, is ETGVTQSPTHLIKTRGQQVTLRCSSQSGHNTVSWYQQALGQGPQFIFQYYREEENGRGNFPPRFSGLQFPNYSSELNVNALELDDSALYLCASSATSGKTYNEQFFGPGTRLTVL.

V gene TRBV10-3 combines with J gene TRBJ1-3, with 7 nucleotides matching TRBD1. Trimming removed 5 bases from V and 2 bases from J; junction bases left unmatched: 3. Germline assignment: CDR1 ENHRY and CDR2 SYGVKD. This CDR3 region has 14 residues. DNA of the CDR3: TGTGCCATCAGTCCTCAGGGGGCTGGAAACACCATATATTTT. Protein product: CAISPQGAGNTIYF.

The V call is TRBV7-2, the J call TRBJ2-1; D is unresolved. Trimming left V 0 bases short and J 9 bases short, with 9 bases between. This CDR3 comprises 13 residues. The germline V gene encodes CDR1 SGHTA and CDR2 FQGNSA. DNA of the CDR3: TGTGCCAGCAGCTTAGCGGCGCTCTCTGAGCAGTTCTTC. This gives the protein CASSLAALSEQFF.

This clone came up a few times. The chain recombines TRBV6-1 with TRBJ2-2, with D maybe TRBD1 (6 bases). The germline V gene has CDR1 MNHNS and CDR2 SASEGT. V shed 6 bases and J shed 0 bases, with 8 bases lying between them. The CDR3 covers 14 residues. CDR3 protein: CASRRQANTGELFF. In nucleotides, the CDR3 is TGTGCCAGCAGAAGACAGGCGAACACCGGGGAGCTGTTTTTT.

V and J are TRBV7-6 and TRBJ2-7, with a possible D match to TRBD1 (6 bases). There are 16 residues in the CDR3. Germline values: CDR1 SGHVS, CDR2 FNYEAQ. V lost 4 bases to trimming and J lost 1 base, with 17 bases between them. In nucleotides, the CDR3 is TGTGCCAGCAGCTCCGGAGCCGGGACACTTTCCTACGAGCAGTACTTC. Protein sequence: CASSSGAGTLSYEQYF.

The chain has TRBV15 and TRBJ2-5; 8 bases align to TRBD2. The CDR3 is 14 amino acids. The junction had 6 bases not matched to a gene; V was cut back by 5 bases and J by 4 bases. Germline V gives CDR1 LNHNV, CDR2 YYDKDF (reference sequence). The CDR3 here is CATSPRTSLETQYF. CDR3 sequence (DNA): TGTGCCACCAGCCCGCGGACTAGCCTAGAGACCCAGTACTTC.

V is TRBV25-1 and J is TRBJ2-7, with 10 bases aligning to TRBD1. Losses at the gene ends were 3 bases for V and 2 bases for J; bases not matched to a gene: 7. The germline CDR1 and CDR2 sequences are MGHDK and SYGVNS. This CDR3 comprises 16 residues. CDR3 loop: CASSDPTGGPTYEQYF. CDR3 in DNA: TGTGCCAGCAGTGACCCGACAGGGGGCCCGACCTACGAGCAGTACTTC.

V and J are TRBV19 and TRBJ1-1; 9 nucleotides agree with TRBD1. This CDR3 contains 14 residues. CDR1 is LNHDA, CDR2 SQIVND, per germline (reference sequence). J gave up 5 bases and V 3 bases, and 4 bases lay outside the gene matches. CDR3 bases: TGTGCCAGTAGTATTATGGGGACAGGGACTGAAGCTTTCTTT. Protein sequence: CASSIMGTGTEAFF. The full variable domain, its missing parts supplied by reference TRBV19 and TRBJ1-1, is DGGITQSPKYLFRKEGQNVTLSCEQNLNHDAMYWYRQDPGQGLRLIYYSQIVNDFQKGDIAEGYSVSREKKESFPLTVTSAQKNPTAFYLCASSIMGTGTEAFFGQGTRLTVV.

This rearrangement joins TRBV28 to TRBJ1-4, with D hard to call. The CDR3 runs 15 residues. The ends were cut back, 5 bases at V and 7 bases at J, with 17 bases in the middle. Per germline, CDR1 MDHEN and CDR2 SYDVKM. Here the CDR3 reads CASSAHGLSGEKLFF. The CDR3 DNA reads TGTGCCAGCAGTGCCCACGGACTTTCGGGTGAAAAACTGTTTTTT.

The chain uses TRBV5-5 and TRBJ2-3; D is undetermined. Trimming removed 1 base from V and 5 bases from J, with 11 bases in between. The CDR3 contains 14 residues. Germline values: CDR1 SGHKS, CDR2 YYEKEE (reference sequence). The CDR3 nucleotides are TGTGCCAGCAGCTTGCCACAGCCTGAAGATACGCAGTATTTT. This translates into CASSLPQPEDTQYF. Looking up the rest from reference TRBV5-5 and TRBJ2-3 gives the full variable domain: DAGVTQSPTHLIKTRGQQVTLRCSPISGHKSVSWYQQVLGQGPQFIFQYYEKEERGRGNFPDRFSARQFPNYSSELNVNALLLGDSALYLCASSLPQPEDTQYFGPGTRLTVL.

The V and J genes are TRBV29-1 and TRBJ2-6, with D tentatively TRBD2 (6 bases). The CDR3 loop spans 15 amino acids. The germline V gene has CDR1 SQVTM and CDR2 ANQGSEA. V lost 5 bases to trimming and J lost 2 bases, with 13 bases between them. The CDR3 loop reads CSVRDLVAGANVLTF. CDR3 DNA: TGCAGCGTTAGGGACTTAGTTGCTGGGGCCAACGTCCTGACTTTC.

The chain is built from TRBV6-5 and TRBJ2-7; a weak D match, TRBD1 (6 bases). The CDR3 loop spans 14 amino acids. The V end lost 6 bases, the J end lost 0 bases, and 12 bases lay between the germline ends. Germline V CDR1 and CDR2: MNHEY, SVGAGI. The CDR3, as DNA: TGTGCCAGCAGGCCCCGGGACACCTCCTACGAGCAGTACTTC. Translation gives CASRPRDTSYEQYF.

The chain combines TRBV11-2 with TRBJ1-1; TRBD1 agrees at 10 bases. Germline V gene sequence: CDR1 SGHAT, CDR2 FQNNGV. The CDR3 runs to 15 residues. The V segment lost 6 bases and the J segment 4 bases; nucleotides outside the gene matches: 8. CDR3 in amino acids: CASSGQGVLGTEAFF. The CDR3, as DNA: TGTGCCAGCAGTGGACAGGGGGTTTTGGGCACTGAAGCTTTCTTT.

CDR3 sequence: CASSLDPLGGYTF. In DNA, the CDR3 is TGTGCCAGCAGCTTAGACCCCCTCGGGGGCTACACCTTC. This chain connects TRBV7-6 to TRBJ1-2; D is undetermined. The length of the CDR3 is 13 residues. Deletions cut 1 base from V and 8 bases from J, with 11 bases between. Germline V gene sequence: CDR1 SGHVS, CDR2 FNYEAQ.

The chain's CDR3 is CASSRGQGGTQPQHF. DNA of the CDR3: TGCGCCAGCAGCAGGGGACAGGGGGGGACTCAGCCCCAGCATTTT. The chain has TRBV4-1 and TRBJ1-5; 11 bases agree with TRBD1. The CDR3 covers 15 residues. The junction had 6 bases not matched to a gene; V was cut back by 5 bases and J by 6 bases. Germline loops: CDR1 MGHRA, CDR2 YSYEKL.

V gene TRBV4-1 combines with J gene TRBJ2-1; possibly TRBD1 or TRBD2 for D (5 bases each). There are 18 residues in the CDR3. The germline gives CDR1 MGHRA, CDR2 YSYEKL. V was clipped by 4 bases and J by 7 bases, with 26 bases between them. The CDR3 loop reads CASSLLPSPSRDGNEQFF. The DNA for the CDR3 is TGCGCCAGCAGCCTGCTACCCTCACCTTCCCGGGACGGAAATGAGCAGTTCTTC.

Comment on this clone: The junction and the germline gene differ at one end; a read error may be behind it. The chain links TRBV2 to TRBJ1-6, with TRBD1 identical over 7 bases. Germline assignment: CDR1 SNHLY and CDR2 FYNNEI. The CDR3 length is 15 residues. The CDR3, as DNA: TGTGCCGGCAGGGAACAGGGGTACTATAATTCACCCCTCCACTTT. Residues: CAGREQGYYNSPLHF.

This chain joins TRBV27 and TRBJ2-1, with 12 bases matching TRBD1. The CDR3 spans 16 residues. CDR1 and CDR2 (germline): MNHEY, SMNVEV (reference sequence). V was pared by 3 bases and J by 7 bases, with 7 bases of the junction left unmatched. CDR3 sequence reads: CASSFVPGQGANEQFF. The CDR3 DNA reads TGTGCCAGCAGTTTCGTCCCGGGACAGGGGGCGAATGAGCAGTTCTTC.

This clone has a single count. J is TRBJ2-7 and V is TRBV5-6, with 7 bases lining up with TRBD2. The CDR3 has 18 residues. Losses at the gene ends were 0 bases for V and 6 bases for J; bases not matched to a gene: 18. Per the germline V gene, CDR1 is SGHDT and CDR2 is YYEEEE. The CDR3, as DNA: TGTGCCAGCAGCTTGGGGCCGGCTGGGGGACTACGCGTCGGCGAGCAGTACTTC. Encoded protein: CASSLGPAGGLRVGEQYF.

The chain combines TRBV6-5 with TRBJ1-2; perhaps TRBD1 as D (5 bases). Germline CDR1 and CDR2: MNHEY and SVGAGI. V gave up 7 bases and J gave up 3 bases, with 12 bases separating them. The CDR3 covers 13 residues. CDR3 bases: TGTGCCAGCAACAAGGGACCGGACTATGGCTACACCTTC. This sequence encodes CASNKGPDYGYTF.

V usage is TRBV5-1 and J usage is TRBJ2-3; no clear D gene. Germline V gene data show CDR1 as SGHRS and CDR2 as YFSETQ. Trimming took 0 bases from V and 2 from J, leaving 7 bases between them. CDR3 size: 14 residues. CDR3 coding DNA: TGCGCCAGCAGCTTGGCGGTGATCACAGATACGCAGTATTTT. This gives the protein CASSLAVITDTQYF.

This CDR3 is CASSRDTSNQPQHF. The CDR3 coding sequence is TGTGCCAGCAGCCGTGATACTAGCAATCAGCCCCAGCATTTT. The chain joins TRBV6-5 to TRBJ1-5; no firm D call. Per germline, CDR1 MNHEY and CDR2 SVGAGI. Trimming took 6 bases from V and 0 from J, leaving 9 bases between them. The CDR3 consists of 14 residues.

This rearrangement joins TRBV7-9 to TRBJ1-5, with a weak D call TRBD1 (6 bases). Trimming took 0 bases from V and 10 from J, leaving 10 bases between them. Germline assignment: CDR1 SEHNR and CDR2 FQNEAQ (reference sequence). The CDR3 sequence is 13 residues long. DNA for the CDR3: TGTGCCAGCAGCTTAGCAGGGGGGTTACCCCAGCATTTT. Its translation is CASSLAGGLPQHF.

The chain employs TRBV5-1 and TRBJ1-1; TRBD1 might be the D (5 bases). The V gene's germline CDR1 is SGHRS and CDR2 YFSETQ. There are 17 residues in the CDR3. V was trimmed by 4 bases and J by 4 bases, leaving 23 bases between them. CDR3 in DNA: TGCGCCAGCAGCGGGGGGACTCCGGAGTCGCGCGGCACTGAAGCTTTCTTT. The encoded protein is CASSGGTPESRGTEAFF.

The chain couples TRBV5-4 to TRBJ1-2; 8 nucleotides agree with TRBD1. The CDR3 totals 16 residues. Looked up from germline, CDR1 is SGHNT and CDR2 is YYREEE (reference sequence). The V segment lost 4 bases and the J segment 7 bases; nucleotides outside the gene matches: 15. The CDR3 nucleotides are TGTGCCAGCAGCCCTACCTCGGACAGGGCCTGGTTTGGCTACACCTTC. Its protein is CASSPTSDRAWFGYTF.